What follows describes a single T cell receptor beta chain. The source of the sample is a study of blood T cell repertoires in COVID-19. Study summary: The United States, Italy and Spain were the sources of the acute and convalescent COVID-19 samples. Sources were T cells, B-cell-depleted T cells, or PBMCs; the material itself was cDNA or gDNA.

Per the study methods: Nucleated cell counts were estimated from reference gene primer amplification. The assay was immunoSEQ multiplex PCR, and TCRdb's table has in-frame clones only and misses some. The V and J calls and the clone size are those of that table, but D and trimming were determined from the DNA. Counted here are around 150,000 clones, 75% to 85% occurring once; the ten biggest clones make up roughly 5.3%. Germline values: CDR1 LGHNA, CDR2 YSLEER. The CDR3 is 15 residues long. Trimming removed 4 bases from V and 2 bases from J; junction bases left unmatched: 4. This receptor was identified in a woman in her forties or fifties with acute or convalescent COVID-19. The sequenced material came from peripheral blood. The chain joins TRBV4-3 to TRBJ1-2; 10 bases map to TRBD1. CDR3 sequence: CASSPRTGGNYGYTF. The DNA of the CDR3 is TGCGCCAGCAGCCCCCGGACAGGGGGGAACTATGGCTACACCTTC.